This T cell receptor beta chain was recorded in a study of human T cells and chemical hapten exposure. Study-wide background: Small differences in pooled library volume mainly drove the variation in TCR yields per sample. Study conclusions and caveats: The number of TCRs above 1 in 1000 frequency did not change after DPC sensitization. The formation of large CDR3 similarity clusters by expanded TCRs significantly exceeded that of controls.

What the library attached to individual cDNA molecules were unique molecular identifiers. One entry per CDR3 protein, called by TCRdb with MiXCR from the RACE reads. This table holds 57,000 or so distinct CDR3 sequences, roughly 12% found once. As to time point: pre-sensitization, week 0. Treatment here: therapeutic diphenylcyclopropenone sensitization with weekly scalp DPC. The V gene end was trimmed by 5 bases and the J gene end by 6 bases; junction bases not matched to a gene: 8. This CDR3 contains 14 residues. Germline lookup yields CDR1 MNHNY and CDR2 SVGAGI (reference sequence). This clonotype showed up many times. The antigen remains undetermined.

The specimen was whole blood, collected in connection with sensitization to the hapten diphenylcyclopropenone (DPC). This chain links TRBV6-6 with TRBJ1-1; 8 positions match TRBD1. The TCR originated in a woman between 40 and 50 years old with alopecia areata. Some clones in this sample may be carry-over from other donors' samples. The CDR3 DNA reads TGTGCCAGCAGTCAACGACAGGGGATCTCTGAAGCTTTCTTT. This sequence encodes CASSQRQGISEAFF.